One and the same sample provided the 28 T cell receptor beta chains below, sequenced in a study of shared clonotypes between healthy human individuals. Clones were sequenced by immunoSEQ multiplex PCR, and TCRdb holds only the in-frame ones, with some missing. The sample contains roughly 1 million clones, about 74% of which appear only once. Sequencing was carried out using memory CD4+ T cells sorted from blood. Indicated subset: CD45RA-negative fraction. Receptors were obtained from a man in his late teens or twenties in good health.

J is TRBJ2-1 and V is TRBV19, with D maybe TRBD2 (6 bases). In germline, CDR1 is LNHDA, CDR2 SQIVND (reference sequence). V was cut by 5 bases and J by 4 bases, with 18 bases left in between. CDR3 length: 16 residues. The CDR3 bases are TGTGCCAGTAGTCCCGCGAATGAGCGGGTATACAATGAGCAGTTCTTC. This translates into CASSPANERVYNEQFF. Full variable domain (remainder filled in from reference TRBV19 and TRBJ2-1): DGGITQSPKYLFRKEGQNVTLSCEQNLNHDAMYWYRQDPGQGLRLIYYSQIVNDFQKGDIAEGYSVSREKKESFPLTVTSAQKNPTAFYLCASSPANERVYNEQFFGPGTRLTVL.

The chain couples TRBV7-2 to TRBJ1-5; no definite D call. Trimming removed 5 bases at V and 2 bases at J, with 10 bases between. This CDR3 has 14 residues. CDR1 is SGHTA, CDR2 FQGNSA, per germline. In DNA form, the CDR3 reads TGTGCCAGCAGCGCAAACAGTGGCAATCAGCCCCAGCATTTT. The encoded protein is CASSANSGNQPQHF. Filled out from reference TRBV7-2 and TRBJ1-5, the complete variable domain reads GAGVSQSPSNKVTEKGKDVELRCDPISGHTALYWYRQSLGQGLEFLIYFQGNSAPDKSGLPSDRFSAERTGGSVSTLTIQRTQQEDSAVYLCASSANSGNQPQHFGDGTRLSIL.

The rearrangement uses TRBV30 and TRBJ2-7, with D possibly matching TRBD1 (5 bases). The CDR3 has 15 amino acids. Germline lookup yields CDR1 GTSNPN and CDR2 SVGIG (reference sequence). Trimming removed 0 bases at V and 5 bases at J, with 17 bases between. Here the CDR3 DNA reads TGTGCCTGGAGTGTAGGGGAACAGGTGCGTCACGAGCAGTACTTC. Translated, it gives CAWSVGEQVRHEQYF.

The chain employs TRBV14 and TRBJ2-4; D ambiguous. Deletions cut 4 bases from V and 8 bases from J, with 9 bases between. The CDR3 has 12 amino acids. The germline gives CDR1 SGHDN, CDR2 FVKESK. The CDR3 region is CASSPDRHIQYF. Written as DNA, the CDR3 is TGTGCCAGCAGCCCGGATCGACACATTCAGTACTTC.

This clone has only a few counts. The rearrangement joins TRBV25-1 to TRBJ1-1; D unresolved. Per germline, CDR1 MGHDK and CDR2 SYGVNS. The V gene lost 3 bases and the J gene lost 0 bases, with 17 bases spanning the gap. This CDR3 is built from 17 residues. CDR3: CASSETLGFQMNTEAFF. The CDR3, as DNA: TGTGCCAGCAGTGAGACTCTGGGGTTTCAAATGAACACTGAAGCTTTCTTT.

This clone was picked up a small number of times. The rearrangement links TRBV28 to TRBJ1-2; maybe TRBD1 (5 bases). V was cut by 6 bases and J by 4 bases, with 18 bases left in between. Germline V gives CDR1 MDHEN, CDR2 SYDVKM. The CDR3 loop spans 15 amino acids. The CDR3 protein is CASSYPQGLGYGYTF. In DNA form, the CDR3 reads TGTGCCAGCAGCTACCCGCAGGGTCTCGGCTATGGCTACACCTTC.

J is TRBJ2-1 and V is TRBV5-1, with TRBD1 matching over 7 bases. V shed 0 bases and J 6 bases; nucleotides not matched to a gene: 6. In germline, CDR1 is SGHRS, CDR2 YFSETQ. The CDR3 covers 15 residues. The CDR3, as DNA: TGCGCCAGCAGCTTGGGGGCAGGGGGTCGCAATGAGCAGTTCTTC. This sequence encodes CASSLGAGGRNEQFF.

This chain connects TRBV19 to TRBJ1-1; 7 nucleotides match TRBD1. The CDR3 runs to 15 residues. V dropped 3 bases and J dropped 1; count of bases not matched to a gene: 5. Germline V lookup: CDR1 LNHDA, CDR2 SQIVND (reference sequence). CDR3 sequence: CASSIGTEKNTEAFF. The CDR3 DNA sequence: TGTGCCAGTAGTATTGGGACAGAAAAGAACACTGAAGCTTTCTTT.

This chain connects TRBV10-3 to TRBJ2-1, with TRBD2 matching over 9 bases. Germline-derived CDR1 and CDR2 are ENHRY and SYGVKD. Trimming removed 10 bases from V and 5 bases from J; junction bases left unmatched: 9. The CDR3 totals 14 residues. The CDR3 protein is CASSGTSLNNEQFF. In DNA form, the CDR3 reads TGTGCCAGCTCCGGGACTAGCCTAAACAATGAGCAGTTCTTC.

The chain is built from TRBV2 and TRBJ1-1, with 7 bases that match TRBD1. CDR1 and CDR2 (germline): SNHLY, FYNNEI. Losses at the gene ends were 7 bases for V and 9 bases for J; bases not matched to a gene: 11. The CDR3 sequence is 13 residues long. The CDR3 loop reads CASTPGGQPKAFF. The CDR3 region has the DNA TGTGCCAGCACTCCAGGGGGGCAGCCTAAAGCTTTCTTT.

This clone was counted a few times. The rearrangement joins TRBV4-2 to TRBJ1-3; 8 nucleotides line up with TRBD1. Germline CDR1 is LGHNA and CDR2 is YNFKEQ. CDR3 length equals 16 residues. The V segment lost 5 bases and the J segment 1 base; nucleotides outside the gene matches: 7. The CDR3 nucleotides are TGTGCCAGCAGCGAAGGGGACAGGATATCTGGAAACACCATATATTTT. Its translation: CASSEGDRISGNTIYF.

J is TRBJ1-6 and V is TRBV5-4, with D maybe TRBD1 (5 bases). CDR1 is SGHNT and CDR2 is YYREEE in the germline V gene (reference sequence). V shed 4 bases and J shed 7 bases, with 18 bases lying between them. The CDR3 loop spans 16 amino acids. The CDR3 nucleotides read TGTGCCAGCAGCCTTGGGACGCCGGGGGTAAATTCACCCCTCCACTTT. This translates into CASSLGTPGVNSPLHF.

CDR3 amino acids: CASRYTGESGNEQFF. In nucleotides, the CDR3 is TGTGCCAGCAGGTACACAGGGGAGTCGGGCAATGAGCAGTTCTTC. This chain joins TRBV28 and TRBJ2-1, with TRBD1 matching 7 bases. The junction had 11 bases not matched to a gene; V was cut back by 6 bases and J by 6 bases. This CDR3 is 15 amino acids long. From germline, CDR1 is MDHEN and CDR2 SYDVKM.

This clone was seen once. The chain links TRBV27 to TRBJ2-1, with 14 bases lining up with TRBD2. Germline assignment: CDR1 MNHEY and CDR2 SMNVEV (reference sequence). CDR3 length: 21 amino acids. Unmatched junction bases numbered 16, after V lost 2 bases and J lost 4 bases. The CDR3 nucleotides are TGTGCCAGCAGTTTAAGGGCATCGACTAGCGGGGGGGTCCGAAGATACAATGAGCAGTTCTTC. Translating gives CASSLRASTSGGVRRYNEQFF.

This clone has only a few counts. This chain links TRBV7-9 with TRBJ1-5; 7 nucleotides line up with TRBD1. V was pared by 5 bases and J by 3 bases, with 4 bases of the junction left unmatched. Germline CDR1 and CDR2: SEHNR and FQNEAQ (reference sequence). The CDR3 runs to 14 residues. For the CDR3, the DNA is TGTGCCAGCAGCCTACAGGGGACCAATCAGCCCCAGCATTTT. As protein: CASSLQGTNQPQHF.

This rearrangement joins TRBV4-2 to TRBJ2-1, with 9 bases matching TRBD2. The CDR3 sequence is 16 residues long. Germline CDR1 is LGHNA and CDR2 is YNFKEQ. With 0 bases clipped from V and 2 bases from J, the junction kept 2 bases outside the gene matches. Here the CDR3 reads CASSQDGGGAYNEQFF. The CDR3 DNA is TGTGCCAGCAGCCAAGACGGCGGGGGGGCCTACAATGAGCAGTTCTTC.

This clone was observed a handful of times. The V gene is TRBV27, the J gene TRBJ1-6; TRBD1 might be the D (5 bases). The CDR3 is 18 amino acids. V lost 3 bases, J lost 5 bases, and 20 bases lay in between. The germline gives CDR1 MNHEY, CDR2 SMNVEV (reference sequence). CDR3: CASSLRYKEGPNNSPLHF. As DNA, the CDR3 is TGTGCCAGCAGTTTGCGCTATAAAGAGGGACCGAATAATTCACCCCTCCACTTT.

CDR3 protein: CASSPASGGYTDTQYF. Here the CDR3 DNA reads TGTGCCAGCAGTCCCGCTAGCGGGGGATACACAGATACGCAGTATTTT. The chain is built from TRBV2 and TRBJ2-3, with 10 nucleotides matching TRBD2. The germline gives CDR1 SNHLY, CDR2 FYNNEI. This CDR3 is built from 16 residues. Losses at the gene ends were 5 bases for V and 2 bases for J; bases not matched to a gene: 7.

This rearrangement joins TRBV19 to TRBJ2-5; 9 bases align to TRBD1. The germline V gene has CDR1 LNHDA and CDR2 SQIVND (reference sequence). The CDR3 contains 14 residues. V dropped 7 bases and J dropped 5; count of bases not matched to a gene: 8. The chain's CDR3 is CASNSGTGKETQYF. Written as DNA, the CDR3 is TGTGCCAGTAATTCCGGGACAGGGAAGGAGACCCAGTACTTC.

The CDR3 spells CASIPRASNTEAFF. In DNA form, the CDR3 reads TGTGCCAGTATACCCCGGGCGTCAAACACTGAAGCTTTCTTT. This sequence joins TRBV19 and TRBJ1-1, with D hard to call. CDR3 length: 14 residues. Germline CDR1 is LNHDA and CDR2 is SQIVND (reference sequence). V was pared by 7 bases and J by 2 bases, with 14 bases between.

This rearrangement joins TRBV5-6 to TRBJ2-1; the match to TRBD2 covers 11 bases. This CDR3 region has 16 residues. Germline CDR1 is SGHDT and CDR2 is YYEEEE. V was clipped by 1 base and J by 8 bases; unmatched bases: 8. CDR3 DNA: TGTGCCAGCAGCTTGCTAGCGGGAGGCGCCTTGGATGAGCAGTTCTTC. It yields the protein CASSLLAGGALDEQFF.

This chain links TRBV19 with TRBJ1-5, with 9 bases identical to TRBD1. V lost 3 bases, J lost 2 bases, and 5 bases stayed unmatched. Germline-derived CDR1 and CDR2 are LNHDA and SQIVND (reference sequence). CDR3 length: 16 amino acids. For the CDR3, the DNA is TGTGCCAGTAGTATCCCCGGGACAGGGCGCAATCAGCCCCAGCATTTT. It specifies CASSIPGTGRNQPQHF. The entire variable domain, with the rest obtained from reference TRBV19 and TRBJ1-5, is as follows: DGGITQSPKYLFRKEGQNVTLSCEQNLNHDAMYWYRQDPGQGLRLIYYSQIVNDFQKGDIAEGYSVSREKKESFPLTVTSAQKNPTAFYLCASSIPGTGRNQPQHFGDGTRLSIL.

The gene calls are TRBV4-2 and TRBJ2-3, with 14 bases matching TRBD2. Per germline, CDR1 LGHNA and CDR2 YNFKEQ. Trimming removed 4 bases from V and 6 bases from J; junction bases left unmatched: 6. The CDR3 runs 16 residues. CDR3 region: CASSRLAGGGLDTQYF. As DNA, the CDR3 is TGTGCCAGCAGCCGACTAGCGGGAGGGGGCTTGGATACGCAGTATTTT.

The chain links TRBV21-1 to TRBJ1-2; the listed D gene, TRBD1, was not tested against the DNA. TRBV21-1 is tagged as a pseudogene. The CDR3 sequence is 17 residues long. CDR3 protein: CASSSNPPRQPNYGYTF. The DNA of the CDR3 is TGTGCCAGCAGCTCTAACCCCCCCAGACAGCCCAACTATGGCTACACCTTC.

The chain is built from TRBV2 and TRBJ1-4, with 7 nucleotides matching TRBD1. Germline V lookup: CDR1 SNHLY, CDR2 FYNNEI. The V gene end was trimmed by 6 bases and the J gene end by 0 bases; junction bases not matched to a gene: 4. The CDR3 has 15 residues. The CDR3 nucleotides read TGTGCCAGCAGACAGGGGATTGCAACTAATGAAAAACTGTTTTTT. This sequence encodes CASRQGIATNEKLFF.

V usage is TRBV4-1 and J usage is TRBJ2-3; 11 bases agree with TRBD2. J lost 5 bases, V lost 0 bases, and 10 bases had no gene match. Germline V gene data show CDR1 as MGHRA and CDR2 as YSYEKL. This CDR3 is 18 amino acids long. This CDR3 is CASSQDRLAGGLRDTQYF. As DNA, the CDR3 is TGCGCCAGCAGCCAAGATAGGCTAGCGGGGGGTTTAAGAGATACGCAGTATTTT.

A remark on this clone: At the DNA level, this CDR3 is encoded by other sequences in the same sample as well. This chain links TRBV6-1 with TRBJ2-5, with D possibly matching TRBD1 (6 bases). Trimming left V 2 bases short and J 5 bases short, with 6 bases between. The CDR3 contains 12 residues. Germline V gene data show CDR1 as MNHNS and CDR2 as SASEGT. The CDR3 loop is CASSEQGETQYF. Here the CDR3 DNA reads TGTGCCAGCAGTGAACAGGGGGAGACCCAGTACTTC.

The V call is TRBV19, the J call TRBJ2-7; D perhaps matches TRBD1 (6 bases). CDR1 and CDR2 from the germline V gene are LNHDA and SQIVND (reference sequence). The CDR3 length is 13 residues. V was trimmed by 11 bases and J by 3 bases, leaving 17 bases between them. The chain's CDR3 is CAASRGHGYEQYF. As DNA, the CDR3 is TGTGCCGCATCTCGGGGACACGGCTACGAGCAGTACTTC.